The 19 T cell receptor beta chains given below trace back to one sample, sequenced in a study of blood T cell repertoires in COVID-19 (dated by TCRdb to the early 2020s). Library preparation was by the immunoSEQ multiplex PCR assay. Not all clones reach the TCRdb copy of this immuneACCESS table, which keeps in-frame sequences only. Checked studies attribute under half of the gap to unresolved V genes and leave the rest unexplained. Here the sample has around 180,000 clones; roughly nine tenths occur a single time. Of the sample, 2% to 2.5% falls within the top ten clones. The sample comprised PBMCs or T cells enriched from blood (not recorded which). The receptor set was obtained from a woman aged 40 to 50 with acute COVID-19.

CDR3 sequence: CASSLGATPRSPLHF. CDR3 DNA sequence: TGTGCCAGCAGCTTAGGCGCTACCCCCCGTTCACCCCTCCACTTT. V and J are TRBV7-2 and TRBJ1-6; D is ambiguous. Germline CDR1 reads SGHTA; CDR2 reads FQGNSA. The CDR3 totals 15 residues. Trimming took 1 base from V and 9 from J, leaving 13 bases between them.

The chain has TRBV2 and TRBJ1-4; D ambiguous. This CDR3 region has 14 residues. V shed 7 bases and J shed 6 bases, with 15 bases lying between them. The germline CDR1 and CDR2 sequences are SNHLY and FYNNEI. The CDR3 region has the DNA TGTGCCAGCACCCACACCGGTGGAGATGAAAAACTGTTTTTT. It translates to CASTHTGGDEKLFF.

V is TRBV28 and J is TRBJ1-6; D unclear. The CDR3 covers 14 residues. The germline V and J ends were trimmed by 4 bases and 2 bases, with 6 bases remaining between them. Germline CDR1 reads MDHEN; CDR2 reads SYDVKM. In nucleotides, the CDR3 is TGTGCCAGCAGTTCACCGGCCTATAATTCACCCCTCCACTTT. Protein: CASSSPAYNSPLHF.

The chain recombines TRBV7-3 with TRBJ2-3; D perhaps matches TRBD2 (5 bases). CDR3 length: 12 residues. Trimming stripped 5 bases from V and 8 bases from J, with 11 bases between. From germline, CDR1 is SGHTA and CDR2 FQGTGA. CDR3 bases: TGTGCCAGCAGCCCCCCAGGAGGTACGCAGTATTTT. This encodes CASSPPGGTQYF.

The chain recombines TRBV16 with TRBJ2-7; 7 nucleotides align to TRBD1. The CDR3 runs to 15 residues. In germline, CDR1 is KGHSY, CDR2 FQNENV. Trimming took 5 bases from V and 1 from J; bases not matched to a gene: 8. CDR3 bases: TGTGCCAGCAGCAGAGACCCGGGACAGTCCTACGAGCAGTACTTC. Protein: CASSRDPGQSYEQYF.

This rearrangement joins TRBV4-2 to TRBJ2-4, with 12 bases identical to TRBD2. This CDR3 has 18 residues. Unmatched junction bases numbered 7, after V lost 4 bases and J lost 0 bases. Germline V gives CDR1 LGHNA, CDR2 YNFKEQ. The CDR3 sequence is CASSPRLAGDLAKNIQYF. DNA of the CDR3: TGTGCCAGCAGCCCACGACTAGCGGGGGACCTAGCCAAAAACATTCAGTACTTC.

The chain carries TRBV5-5 and TRBJ1-2; no reliable D call. V was clipped by 4 bases and J by 0 bases, with 10 bases between them. The CDR3 contains 14 residues. The V gene's germline CDR1 is SGHKS and CDR2 YYEKEE (reference sequence). In DNA, the CDR3 is TGTGCCAGCAGCCGAGGAGGGACTAACTATGGCTACACCTTC. Its protein is CASSRGGTNYGYTF.

This clone was found once. The V and J genes are TRBV12-3 or TRBV12-4 and TRBJ1-2; 7 nucleotides agree with TRBD1. V lost 6 bases, J lost 6 bases, and 4 bases stayed unmatched. The length of the CDR3 is 12 residues. In DNA form, the CDR3 reads TGTGCCAGCAGCAGGGGGGCTAATGGCTACACCTTC. This encodes CASSRGANGYTF.

This clone was found once. The gene calls are TRBV5-1 and TRBJ2-1; 7 bases fit TRBD1. Germline V CDR1 and CDR2: SGHRS, YFSETQ. V was clipped by 3 bases and J by 5 bases; unmatched bases: 11. CDR3 length: 16 residues. The DNA of the CDR3 is TGCGCCAGCAGCTATAATCCGGGACAGATTAACAATGAGCAGTTCTTC. Encoded protein: CASSYNPGQINNEQFF.

This chain uses TRBV29-1 with TRBJ1-2; tentative D call: TRBD1 (6 bases). CDR1 and CDR2 (germline): SQVTM, ANQGSEA. Between the trimmed V and J ends, which lost 3 bases and 4 bases, there was a span of 12 bases. CDR3 length: 13 residues. The CDR3 loop reads CSVEWTEGYGYTF. CDR3 bases: TGCAGCGTTGAGTGGACAGAGGGCTATGGCTACACCTTC.

This chain links TRBV19 with TRBJ1-4; no definite D call. In germline, CDR1 is LNHDA, CDR2 SQIVND (reference sequence). The CDR3 is 14 residues long. V was cut by 2 bases and J by 4 bases, with 8 bases left in between. As DNA, the CDR3 is TGTGCCAGTAGTATAACGGGTGGTAATGAAAAACTGTTTTTT. Protein sequence: CASSITGGNEKLFF.

CDR3 sequence (DNA): TGTGCCACCAGCAGAGAAGGGACAGGCTACACCGGGGAGCTGTTTTTT. Amino acids: CATSREGTGYTGELFF. The V and J genes are TRBV15 and TRBJ2-2; 8 positions agree with TRBD1. V shed 0 bases and J 3 bases; nucleotides not matched to a gene: 3. Germline CDR1 and CDR2: LNHNV and YYDKDF (reference sequence). The CDR3 is 16 residues long.

The chain is built from TRBV5-6 and TRBJ2-2; 8 bases line up with TRBD2. V dropped 3 bases and J dropped 5; count of bases not matched to a gene: 9. This CDR3 region has 16 residues. Germline V lookup: CDR1 SGHDT, CDR2 YYEEEE. The CDR3 region is CASSSAGTSWTGELFF. In nucleotides, the CDR3 is TGTGCCAGCAGCTCCGCCGGGACTAGTTGGACCGGGGAGCTGTTTTTT.

V usage is TRBV6-2 or TRBV6-3 and J usage is TRBJ2-7; 14 positions agree with TRBD2. CDR1 is MNHEY and CDR2 is SVGEGT in the germline V gene. V shed 5 bases and J 6 bases; nucleotides not matched to a gene: 3. CDR3 length: 14 residues. CDR3: CASSLTSGRGEQYF. The CDR3 nucleotides read TGTGCCAGCAGTCTGACTAGCGGGAGGGGCGAGCAGTACTTC.

This clone was seen just once. DNA of the CDR3: TGCGCCAGCAGCCAAGCCGACAGGGCAAATTCACCCCTCCACTTT. It yields the protein CASSQADRANSPLHF. The V gene is TRBV4-1, the J gene TRBJ1-6; 7 bases line up with TRBD1. The CDR3 covers 15 residues. CDR1 and CDR2 from the germline V gene are MGHRA and YSYEKL. With V trimmed by 1 base and J by 7 bases, 4 bases remained unmatched.

The chain joins TRBV3-1 (or the pseudogene TRBV3-2) to TRBJ2-7; maybe TRBD1 (6 bases). The germline gives CDR1 LGHDT, CDR2 YNNKEL (reference sequence). The CDR3 is 14 amino acids. V shed 4 bases and J shed 3 bases, with 13 bases lying between them. The CDR3 region is CASSPRQERYEQYF. CDR3 DNA: TGTGCCAGCAGCCCCAGACAGGAACGCTACGAGCAGTACTTC.

The rearrangement uses TRBV27 and TRBJ2-1, with TRBD2 as a possible D gene (6 bases). Trimming took 2 bases from V and 6 from J, leaving 14 bases between them. The CDR3 covers 15 residues. CDR1 is MNHEY and CDR2 is SMNVEV in the germline V gene (reference sequence). The CDR3 spells CASSLGGAAPNEQFF. The CDR3 DNA sequence: TGTGCCAGCAGTTTAGGCGGGGCGGCCCCCAATGAGCAGTTCTTC.

The V and J genes are TRBV19 and TRBJ1-2; D call uncertain. V was cut by 5 bases and J by 4 bases, with 17 bases left in between. The CDR3 spans 15 residues. Germline-derived CDR1 and CDR2 are LNHDA and SQIVND (reference sequence). CDR3 protein: CASSPHAGYGYGYTF. In nucleotides, the CDR3 is TGTGCCAGTAGTCCCCACGCGGGGTATGGCTATGGCTACACCTTC. The full variable domain, completed using reference TRBV19 and TRBJ1-2, is DGGITQSPKYLFRKEGQNVTLSCEQNLNHDAMYWYRQDPGQGLRLIYYSQIVNDFQKGDIAEGYSVSREKKESFPLTVTSAQKNPTAFYLCASSPHAGYGYGYTFGSGTRLTVV.

The chain has TRBV19 and TRBJ1-2, with no clear D. The germline gives CDR1 LNHDA, CDR2 SQIVND (reference sequence). This CDR3 spans 13 amino acids. V was shortened by 4 bases and J by 7 bases, with 13 bases between the two germline ends. The CDR3, as DNA: TGTGCCAGTAGTAACGCGGCACCTCGTGGCTACACCTTC. This gives the protein CASSNAAPRGYTF.